The 23 T cell receptor beta chains in this list originate from one sample, sequenced in a study of radiotherapy plus CTLA-4 blockade in lung cancer. Assay used: immunoSEQ multiplex PCR; TCRdb lists only in-frame clones, some missing. The sample includes more than 75,000 clones, around 86% of them seen just once. Sequencing used peripheral blood, obtained from a patient treated with radiotherapy plus ipilimumab. The receptors were gathered from a human donor with non-small cell lung cancer who had stable disease on radiotherapy plus ipilimumab.

This clone was recorded only once. The chain has TRBV9 and TRBJ2-7; the match to TRBD2 covers 11 bases. Looked up from germline, CDR1 is SGDLS and CDR2 is YYNGEE. The CDR3 is made up of 16 amino acids. Trimming at V came to 0 bases and at J to 6 bases, leaving 8 bases not matched to a gene. The CDR3 sequence: CASSVELAGAGSEQYF. CDR3 nucleotides: TGTGCCAGCAGCGTAGAACTAGCGGGGGCCGGGTCCGAGCAGTACTTC.

The chain couples TRBV7-2 to TRBJ2-7, with 7 bases aligning to TRBD2. The CDR3 is 14 amino acids. After removal of 4 bases from V and 6 bases from J, the junction contained 9 bases not matched to a gene. Germline V gene lookup returns CDR1 SGHTA and CDR2 FQGNSA. The CDR3 nucleotides read TGTGCCAGCAGCTCACGACTAGCCGGTCGCGAGCAGTACTTC. It translates to CASSSRLAGREQYF.

The V gene is TRBV7-3, the J gene TRBJ1-1; unclear D gene. Per germline, CDR1 SGHTA and CDR2 FQGTGA. Trimming removed 5 bases from V and 10 bases from J, with 20 bases in between. The CDR3 consists of 14 residues. This chain's CDR3 is CASSPRASVRGAFF. CDR3 DNA: TGTGCCAGCAGCCCCCGGGCCTCTGTCAGAGGAGCTTTCTTT.

This chain uses TRBV28 with TRBJ2-5; D is possibly TRBD1 (5 bases). The germline V gene has CDR1 MDHEN and CDR2 SYDVKM. This CDR3 is built from 12 residues. V lost 11 bases, J lost 11 bases, and 21 bases lay in between. The CDR3 DNA sequence: TGTGCCTGTCGAAGTAAGGGGCGAGAGCAGTACTTC. Translation: CACRSKGREQYF. Full variable domain (rest looked up from reference TRBV28 and TRBJ2-5): DVKVTQSSRYLVKRTGEKVFLECVQDMDHENMFWYRQDPGLGLRLIYFSYDVKMKEKGDIPEGYSVSREKKERFSLILESASTNQTSMYLCACRSKGREQYFGPGTRLLVL.

The chain has TRBV9 and TRBJ2-1, with TRBD2 matching over 8 bases. J gave up 3 bases and V 1 base, and 6 bases lay outside the gene matches. The CDR3 has 16 residues. Looked up from germline, CDR1 is SGDLS and CDR2 is YYNGEE. CDR3: CASSVSGSGIYNEQFF. The CDR3 region has the DNA TGTGCCAGCAGCGTATCAGGTAGCGGGATCTACAATGAGCAGTTCTTC.

V gene TRBV6-5 combines with J gene TRBJ2-7, with 8 bases matching TRBD2. The V gene end was trimmed by 5 bases and the J gene end by 12 bases; junction bases not matched to a gene: 9. Germline-derived CDR1 and CDR2 are MNHEY and SVGAGI. This CDR3 comprises 12 residues. The CDR3 coding sequence is TGTGCCAGCAGTGAACTGGGACTAGACTTGTACTTC. Encoded protein: CASSELGLDLYF.

The chain has TRBV30 and TRBJ2-7; the D gene could be TRBD1 or TRBD2 (6 bases each). This CDR3 spans 17 amino acids. Trimming cost V 8 bases and J 1 base, with 27 bases left between them. Per germline, CDR1 GTSNPN and CDR2 SVGIG (reference sequence). CDR3 in amino acids: CATSRDSTLRGSYEQYF. The CDR3, as DNA: TGTGCCACCAGCCGGGACTCGACGTTGAGGGGGTCCTACGAGCAGTACTTC.

V and J are TRBV19 and TRBJ1-4, with D possibly TRBD1 on 5 matching bases. The CDR3 totals 16 residues. V was cut by 6 bases and J by 7 bases, with 21 bases left in between. Germline-derived CDR1 and CDR2 are LNHDA and SQIVND (reference sequence). The DNA of the CDR3 is TGTGCCAGTAGCATTCCATTTACAGGTCGAGTTGAAAAACTGTTTTTT. Amino acid sequence: CASSIPFTGRVEKLFF.

V is TRBV7-9 and J is TRBJ1-2; D is perhaps TRBD1 (5 bases). Germline values: CDR1 SEHNR, CDR2 FQNEAQ (reference sequence). The V and J ends lost 1 base and 8 bases respectively, with 14 bases between them. CDR3 size: 14 residues. This CDR3 is CASSLDGPGRGYTF. The CDR3 nucleotides are TGTGCCAGCAGCTTAGACGGCCCGGGACGGGGCTACACCTTC.

This clone was seen only once. This chain joins TRBV4-1 and TRBJ2-5; D could derive from TRBD1 or TRBD2 (5 bases each). The CDR3 totals 15 residues. With 1 base removed from V and 4 bases from J, the gap between germline ends came to 13 bases. Germline CDR1 reads MGHRA; CDR2 reads YSYEKL. CDR3 sequence (DNA): TGCGCCAGCAGCCAAGGGGCTTCAGGGAGAGAGACCCAGTACTTC. Its protein is CASSQGASGRETQYF.

This clone occurred a few times. V and J are TRBV9 and TRBJ1-3; D not certain. CDR1 is SGDLS, CDR2 YYNGEE, per germline. The CDR3 totals 14 residues. The V end was cut by 4 bases, the J end by 0 bases, with 8 bases between. For the CDR3, the DNA is TGTGCCAGCAGCACCGCCTCCTCTGGAAACACCATATATTTT. This gives the protein CASSTASSGNTIYF.

This sequence joins TRBV29-1 and TRBJ2-3; tentative D call: TRBD1 (6 bases). The CDR3 has 18 residues. The germline CDR1 and CDR2 sequences are SQVTM and ANQGSEA. V lost 7 bases and J 2 bases, leaving 28 bases between the germline ends. For the CDR3, the DNA is TGCAGCGCATACGATCGGACAGTTACTAATATAGACACAGATACGCAGTATTTT. Amino acids: CSAYDRTVTNIDTDTQYF.

The CDR3 reads CASQSGGAYNEQFF. The CDR3 nucleotides read TGTGCCAGCCAGTCGGGGGGGGCCTACAATGAGCAGTTCTTC. The chain combines TRBV6-1 with TRBJ2-1, with 8 bases that match TRBD2. Germline CDR1 reads MNHNS; CDR2 reads SASEGT. The trim removed 8 bases at V and 2 bases at J, leaving 5 bases unmatched. This CDR3 is 14 amino acids long.

The rearrangement uses TRBV28 and TRBJ2-5; D unresolved. This CDR3 region has 13 residues. Germline V CDR1 and CDR2: MDHEN, SYDVKM. V lost 3 bases and J lost 2, with 7 bases in between. The CDR3 is CASSFGAQETQYF. The DNA for the CDR3 is TGTGCCAGCAGTTTCGGTGCGCAAGAGACCCAGTACTTC.

This chain joins TRBV30 and TRBJ2-2, with D uncertain. From germline, CDR1 is GTSNPN and CDR2 SVGIG (reference sequence). The V end was cut by 2 bases, the J end by 4 bases, with 5 bases between. The CDR3 length is 12 residues. The chain's CDR3 is CAWSTFTGELFF. The CDR3 DNA follows: TGTGCCTGGAGTACTTTCACCGGGGAGCTGTTTTTT.

V usage is TRBV10-3 and J usage is TRBJ2-3; 8 bases map to TRBD2. J was trimmed by 7 bases and V by 3 bases; bases with no gene match: 12. CDR3 length equals 16 residues. Germline V CDR1 and CDR2: ENHRY, SYGVKD. The CDR3 DNA is TGTGCCATCAGTGACGGAGCGGGGGCGCGCAAGCATACGCAGTATTTT. It yields the protein CAISDGAGARKHTQYF.

The V call is TRBV10-2, the J call TRBJ2-2, with TRBD2 identical over 7 bases. Germline CDR1 and CDR2: WSHSY and SAAADI. The V and J ends lost 0 bases and 3 bases, in that order; junction bases with no gene match: 4. CDR3 size: 16 residues. CDR3 protein: CASSESAGVYTGELFF. In DNA form, the CDR3 reads TGCGCCAGCAGTGAGTCGGCGGGGGTTTACACCGGGGAGCTGTTTTTT.

The chain recombines TRBV19 with TRBJ1-1; tentative D call: TRBD1 (6 bases). The CDR3 is 15 amino acids. Germline loops: CDR1 LNHDA, CDR2 SQIVND (reference sequence). The V end lost 5 bases, the J end lost 0 bases, and 13 bases lay between the germline ends. For the CDR3, the DNA is TGTGCCAGTAGTGGACTGGACAGCCTGAACACTGAAGCTTTCTTT. Protein sequence: CASSGLDSLNTEAFF.

The chain combines TRBV6-1 with TRBJ1-4; TRBD1 aligns across 10 bases. In germline, CDR1 is MNHNS, CDR2 SASEGT. CDR3 length: 15 amino acids. V shed 4 bases, J shed 6 bases, and the junction held 5 bases outside the gene matches. CDR3 residues: CASSVRQGAHEKLFF. In DNA, the CDR3 is TGTGCCAGCAGTGTCCGACAGGGGGCGCATGAAAAACTGTTTTTT.

This chain links TRBV2 with TRBJ1-1; unclear D gene. The CDR3 has 10 amino acids. V was clipped by 9 bases and J by 10 bases, with 12 bases between them. CDR1 is SNHLY and CDR2 is FYNNEI in the germline V gene. CDR3 amino acids: CASGPNRAFF. DNA for the CDR3: TGTGCCAGTGGCCCGAATAGAGCTTTCTTT.

The rearrangement links TRBV27 to TRBJ1-2, with D maybe TRBD1 (5 bases). Germline V CDR1 and CDR2: MNHEY, SMNVEV (reference sequence). There are 15 residues in the CDR3. V lost 1 base and J 4 bases, leaving 13 bases between the germline ends. CDR3 sequence reads: CASSLWGEGGYGYTF. The CDR3 bases are TGTGCCAGCAGTTTATGGGGGGAGGGAGGCTATGGCTACACCTTC.

The genes are TRBV6-1 and TRBJ2-1; 8 positions agree with TRBD1. Losses at the gene ends were 7 bases for V and 4 bases for J; bases not matched to a gene: 9. Germline V gene sequence: CDR1 MNHNS, CDR2 SASEGT. The CDR3 has 15 amino acids. In DNA form, the CDR3 reads TGTGCCAGCATCGACAGGGGCAGGGGGTACAATGAGCAGTTCTTC. Translating it yields CASIDRGRGYNEQFF.

This chain joins TRBV30 and TRBJ2-5; tentative D call: TRBD1 (6 bases). The CDR3 contains 15 residues. Germline loops: CDR1 GTSNPN, CDR2 SVGIG (reference sequence). With 0 bases removed from V and 4 bases from J, the gap between germline ends came to 15 bases. This chain's CDR3 is CAWSVARGGRETQYF. The CDR3 DNA sequence: TGTGCCTGGAGTGTAGCCAGGGGTGGGCGAGAGACCCAGTACTTC.